Each of the 9 T cell receptor beta chains below was sequenced from the same sample in a study of T cell responses to AZD1222 COVID-19 vaccine. Only in-frame clones appear in the TCRdb table, and some are missing; sequencing was by immunoSEQ multiplex PCR. The repertoire consists of under 200,000 clones, with around 93% occurring once and the leading ten covering 1.5% to 2%. The source was peripheral blood, collected on day 0 of AZD1222 vaccination. These receptors all stem from an adult in good health.

The table lists this clone with a few counts. This chain links TRBV7-2 with TRBJ2-7, with 14 bases aligning to TRBD2. With V trimmed by 1 base and J by 6 bases, 14 bases remained unmatched. This CDR3 has 19 residues. Germline assignment: CDR1 SGHTA and CDR2 FQGNSA. The CDR3 is CASSLGTSGGSLNGREQYF. For the CDR3, the DNA is TGTGCCAGCAGCTTAGGGACTAGCGGGGGGTCCCTCAACGGTCGCGAGCAGTACTTC.

This chain joins TRBV6-5 and TRBJ1-1; tentatively, D is TRBD1 (5 bases). The ends were cut back, 7 bases at V and 5 bases at J, with 14 bases in the middle. Germline CDR1 MNHEY, CDR2 SVGAGI. CDR3 length equals 13 residues. CDR3 amino acids: CASKRGGSTEAFF. The CDR3 DNA is TGTGCCAGCAAACGGGGGGGGAGTACTGAAGCTTTCTTT.

The rearrangement joins TRBV7-8 to TRBJ1-1; possible D gene TRBD1, 5 bases. V was clipped by 1 base and J by 0 bases, with 9 bases between them. CDR3 length: 15 amino acids. The germline CDR1 and CDR2 sequences are SGHVS and FQNEAQ. The CDR3 bases are TGTGCCAGCAGCTTAGGGCGGGGGATGAACACTGAAGCTTTCTTT. Its protein product is CASSLGRGMNTEAFF.

The count of this clone is one. CDR3 in DNA: TGCAGTGCTAGTGATCCAGTTCGGAACACTGAAGCTTTCTTT. Translated, it gives CSASDPVRNTEAFF. The V call is TRBV20-1, the J call TRBJ1-1; D is uncertain. Looked up from germline, CDR1 is DFQATT and CDR2 is SNEGSKA (reference sequence). The V gene lost 3 bases and the J gene lost 1 base, with 12 bases spanning the gap. The CDR3 runs 14 residues.

The chain joins TRBV7-2 to TRBJ1-2, with D unresolved. There are 15 residues in the CDR3. Germline CDR1 and CDR2: SGHTA and FQGNSA. V gave up 1 base and J gave up 0 bases, with 9 bases separating them. Here the CDR3 reads CASSLVGGTNYGYTF. CDR3 DNA: TGTGCCAGCAGCTTAGTAGGAGGGACTAACTATGGCTACACCTTC. Using reference TRBV7-2 and TRBJ1-2 for the parts outside the CDR3, the full variable domain is GAGVSQSPSNKVTEKGKDVELRCDPISGHTALYWYRQSLGQGLEFLIYFQGNSAPDKSGLPSDRFSAERTGGSVSTLTIQRTQQEDSAVYLCASSLVGGTNYGYTFGSGTRLTVV.

This clone turned up a few times. The chain uses TRBV4-3 and TRBJ1-2; TRBD1 agrees at 11 bases. The CDR3 consists of 16 residues. The V gene's germline CDR1 is LGHNA and CDR2 YSLEER. Unmatched junction bases numbered 13, after V lost 5 bases and J lost 8 bases. CDR3 sequence (DNA): TGCGCCAGCAGCTCTCACGGCGGGACAGGGGGTTGGGGCTACACCTTC. Protein sequence: CASSSHGGTGGWGYTF.

The J gene is TRBJ2-3, the V gene TRBV9; maybe TRBD2 (5 bases). This CDR3 is built from 16 residues. The germline CDR1 and CDR2 sequences are SGDLS and YYNGEE. The V end lost 5 bases, the J end lost 0 bases, and 16 bases lay between the germline ends. The CDR3 protein is CASSLAHAASTDTQYF. CDR3 nucleotide sequence: TGTGCCAGCAGTTTAGCGCATGCCGCTAGCACAGATACGCAGTATTTT.

The chain joins TRBV18 to TRBJ2-7; D is uncertain. Trimming removed 3 bases from V and 5 bases from J, with 17 bases in between. The CDR3 contains 15 residues. The germline V gene has CDR1 KGHSH and CDR2 LQKENI. This chain's CDR3 is CASSPTGSRTHEQYF. The CDR3 DNA reads as TGTGCCAGCTCACCTACCGGGTCCCGGACCCACGAGCAGTACTTC.

The chain links TRBV28 to TRBJ1-2, with D uncertain. V was clipped by 3 bases and J by 4 bases, with 15 bases between them. The CDR3 has 15 amino acids. Germline CDR1 is MDHEN and CDR2 is SYDVKM. As DNA, the CDR3 is TGTGCCAGCAGTTTCTTGGACGTAGCCCCCTATGGCTACACCTTC. Amino acids: CASSFLDVAPYGYTF.